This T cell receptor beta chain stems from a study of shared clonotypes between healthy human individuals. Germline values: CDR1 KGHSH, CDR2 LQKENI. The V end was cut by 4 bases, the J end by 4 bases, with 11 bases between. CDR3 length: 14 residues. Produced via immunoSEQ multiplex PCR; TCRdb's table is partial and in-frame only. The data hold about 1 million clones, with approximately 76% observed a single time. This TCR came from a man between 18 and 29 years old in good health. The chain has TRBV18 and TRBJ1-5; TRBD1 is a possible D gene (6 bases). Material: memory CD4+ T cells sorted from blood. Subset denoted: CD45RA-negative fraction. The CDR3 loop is CASSLRDTNQPQHF. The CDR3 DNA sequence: TGTGCCAGCTCACTCCGGGACACAAATCAGCCCCAGCATTTT.